The 17 T cell receptor beta chains below come from one sample, sequenced in a study of HIV-infected children after antiretroviral therapy interruption. Stated treatment: PENTA 11 planned treatment interruption arm or continuous ART arm. Unique molecular identifiers were included in an RNA-based 3' RACE TCR library. TCRdb itself ran the 3' RACE reads through MiXCR, one entry per CDR3 protein. The sample contains approximately 95,000 distinct CDR3 sequences, around 6.9% of which appear only once. The starting material was CD45RA+ CD4+ T cells from PBMCs, pooled from several time points, obtained from a donor given antiretroviral therapy, either interrupted or continuous. Subset here: naive CD4+ CD45RA+ CD45RO- T cells. The receptors were sampled from a pool of human donors with HIV.

This clonotype was recorded at least ten times. The J gene is TRBJ2-1, the V gene TRBV5-4; D is unclear. The CDR3 has 17 residues. Trimming shortened V by 4 bases and J by 8 bases, and 25 bases separated the two germline ends. Germline V CDR1 and CDR2: SGHNT, YYREEE (reference sequence). CDR3 sequence reads: CASSAGPPTSLVHEQFF. The CDR3, as DNA: TGTGCCAGCAGCGCCGGACCCCCGACGTCGCTTGTCCATGAGCAGTTCTTC.

The table lists this clonotype with a few counts. The J gene is TRBJ2-1, the V gene TRBV28, with TRBD1 matching 10 bases. Germline lookup yields CDR1 MDHEN and CDR2 SYDVKM. V shed 7 bases, J shed 7 bases, and the junction held 10 bases outside the gene matches. The CDR3 is 15 amino acids. CDR3 loop: CASTESTGGKNEQFF. The CDR3 nucleotides are TGTGCCAGCACAGAATCGACAGGGGGCAAGAATGAGCAGTTCTTC.

The genes are TRBV28 and TRBJ2-6; D unresolved. The CDR3 contains 15 residues. Per the germline V gene, CDR1 is MDHEN and CDR2 is SYDVKM. Trimming shortened V by 8 bases and J by 3 bases, and 14 bases separated the two germline ends. The chain's CDR3 is CASSRGGFGANVLTF. For the CDR3, the DNA is TGTGCCAGCTCCCGCGGTGGGTTTGGGGCCAACGTCCTGACTTTC.

At least ten counts were recorded for this clonotype. The rearrangement uses TRBV27 and TRBJ2-7; TRBD1 agrees at 7 bases. There are 14 residues in the CDR3. CDR1 and CDR2 from the germline V gene are MNHEY and SMNVEV (reference sequence). V shed 3 bases, J shed 3 bases, and the junction held 5 bases outside the gene matches. This CDR3 is CASSFSGQDYEQYF. The CDR3 DNA follows: TGTGCCAGCAGTTTTTCAGGACAGGACTACGAGCAGTACTTC.

V usage is TRBV10-1 and J usage is TRBJ2-2; D is unresolved. The germline V gene encodes CDR1 WNHNN and CDR2 SYGVQD (reference sequence). The CDR3 is 14 amino acids. Trimming cost V 4 bases and J 5 bases, with 11 bases left between them. DNA of the CDR3: TGCGCCAGCAGTGTGTATCAGATAACCGGGGAGCTGTTTTTT. It yields the protein CASSVYQITGELFF.

The sample holds a few counts of this clonotype. This chain joins TRBV3-1 and TRBJ2-1, with 12 bases lining up with TRBD2. Germline V lookup: CDR1 LGHDT, CDR2 YNNKEL (reference sequence). This CDR3 spans 17 amino acids. J was trimmed by 0 bases and V by 6 bases; bases with no gene match: 6. DNA for the CDR3: TGTGCCAGCAGTTTTCTAGCGGGGGGGAGCTCCTACAATGAGCAGTTCTTC. It translates to CASSFLAGGSSYNEQFF.

This clonotype was detected many times. This sequence joins TRBV24-1 and TRBJ2-1; 8 nucleotides align to TRBD1. Germline assignment: CDR1 KGHDR and CDR2 SFDVKD. CDR3 size: 14 residues. The junction had 4 bases not matched to a gene; V was cut back by 3 bases and J by 7 bases. The CDR3 loop reads CATSDTGGSNEQFF. CDR3 bases: TGTGCCACCAGTGATACAGGGGGAAGTAATGAGCAGTTCTTC.

This clonotype showed up many times. CDR3 amino acids: CASSAVGTGIMNTEAFF. The CDR3 region has the DNA TGCGCCAGCAGTGCTGTAGGGACGGGAATCATGAACACTGAAGCTTTCTTT. The chain carries TRBV10-1 and TRBJ1-1; the D gene is possibly TRBD1 (5 bases). The CDR3 is 17 amino acids. Germline CDR1 and CDR2: WNHNN and SYGVQD (reference sequence). With 4 bases removed from V and 0 bases from J, the gap between germline ends came to 18 bases.

Ten or more counts support this clonotype. The chain uses TRBV19 and TRBJ2-7; D is unresolved. The V gene's germline CDR1 is LNHDA and CDR2 SQIVND (reference sequence). V dropped 6 bases and J dropped 2 bases, with 11 bases sitting between them. This CDR3 region has 13 residues. CDR3: CASSRQTTYEQYF. CDR3 coding DNA: TGTGCCAGTAGCCGACAAACTACCTACGAGCAGTACTTC.

This clonotype appeared a few times. J is TRBJ2-3 and V is TRBV11-2, with unresolved D. The CDR3 extends over 14 amino acids. Germline CDR1 and CDR2: SGHAT and FQNNGV. The V gene lost 0 bases and the J gene lost 1 base, with 5 bases spanning the gap. The CDR3: CASSLEARTDTQYF. In DNA form, the CDR3 reads TGTGCCAGCAGCTTAGAAGCGCGCACAGATACGCAGTATTTT.

V gene TRBV4-2 combines with J gene TRBJ1-1; no clear D. V lost 2 bases and J lost 6, with 31 bases in between. CDR3 length: 20 residues. Germline-derived CDR1 and CDR2 are LGHNA and YNFKEQ. The CDR3 is CASSQFFGGKSRQNWAEAFF. CDR3 sequence (DNA): TGTGCCAGCAGCCAATTTTTCGGTGGGAAGTCGCGGCAAAATTGGGCTGAAGCTTTCTTT.

This clonotype has a count of ten or more. The chain is built from TRBV5-1 and TRBJ2-7; TRBD1 or TRBD2 may be the D gene (6 bases each). Deletions cut 0 bases from V and 7 bases from J, with 11 bases between. The germline V gene encodes CDR1 SGHRS and CDR2 YFSETQ. The CDR3 is made up of 13 amino acids. The CDR3 loop reads CASSLDREAEQYF. In nucleotides, the CDR3 is TGCGCCAGCAGCTTGGACAGGGAGGCTGAGCAGTACTTC.

This clonotype has a count of ten or more. The rearrangement uses TRBV27 and TRBJ1-5, with 7 bases lining up with TRBD1. Trimming removed 5 bases from V and 5 bases from J; junction bases left unmatched: 6. Germline lookup yields CDR1 MNHEY and CDR2 SMNVEV (reference sequence). This CDR3 spans 14 amino acids. The DNA for the CDR3 is TGTGCCAGCAGTGGGACAGCCCCGGATCAGCCCCAGCATTTT. Translation gives CASSGTAPDQPQHF.

This clonotype was observed many times. The V and J genes are TRBV4-2 and TRBJ2-1; 8 bases fit TRBD2. CDR1 and CDR2 from the germline V gene are LGHNA and YNFKEQ. This CDR3 contains 18 residues. V was clipped by 3 bases and J by 4 bases; unmatched bases: 14. The chain's CDR3 is CASSQTRSGAGTYNEQFF. As DNA, the CDR3 is TGTGCCAGCAGCCAGACGCGTAGCGGGGCGGGGACTTACAATGAGCAGTTCTTC.

Note on this clonotype: One base away lies a much larger clone, so this may be a sequencing read error. The chain is built from TRBV6-1 and TRBJ1-1; D is unresolved. The CDR3 has 14 residues. Germline CDR1 and CDR2: MNHNS and SASEGT. CDR3 amino acids: CTSSRPSWNTEAFF. The CDR3, as DNA: TGTACCAGCAGTCGACCCTCATGGAACACTGAAGCTTTCTTT.

V usage is TRBV5-1 and J usage is TRBJ1-5; 7 nucleotides line up with TRBD1. The length of the CDR3 is 14 residues. Germline values: CDR1 SGHRS, CDR2 YFSETQ. The V and J ends lost 2 bases and 4 bases, in that order; junction bases with no gene match: 3. The CDR3 protein is CASSFGTANQPQHF. In DNA, the CDR3 is TGCGCCAGCAGCTTTGGGACAGCTAATCAGCCCCAGCATTTT.

In its sample, this clonotype was seen many times. V gene TRBV15 combines with J gene TRBJ1-5, with 8 bases lining up with TRBD1. With V trimmed by 5 bases and J by 3 bases, 9 bases remained unmatched. Germline values: CDR1 LNHNV, CDR2 YYDKDF (reference sequence). This CDR3 comprises 16 residues. The CDR3 bases are TGTGCCACCAGCTCAACGACAGGGGCAATCAATCAGCCCCAGCATTTT. Amino acids: CATSSTTGAINQPQHF.